This TCR beta chain came from a study of shared clonotypes between healthy human individuals. CDR1 and CDR2 (germline): MDHEN, SYDVKM. This CDR3 is 15 amino acids long. V lost 4 bases and J lost 2, with 14 bases in between. Several immunoSEQ plates held equal portions of the genomic DNA taken from each subset. Assay: immunoSEQ multiplex PCR; the TCRdb copy retains only in-frame clones and omits some. The data show roughly 2.5 million clones, with about 92% seen just once and over 0.12% held by the top ten. Material for sequencing was naive CD4+ T cells sorted from blood. Subset denoted: CD45RA+ positively selected. This sequence joins TRBV28 and TRBJ1-2; no definite D call. The origin of this receptor is a man aged 18 to 35 in good health. The CDR3 region is CASSSLRGGNYGYTF. Written as DNA, the CDR3 is TGTGCCAGCAGTTCCCTCCGGGGAGGGAACTATGGCTACACCTTC.